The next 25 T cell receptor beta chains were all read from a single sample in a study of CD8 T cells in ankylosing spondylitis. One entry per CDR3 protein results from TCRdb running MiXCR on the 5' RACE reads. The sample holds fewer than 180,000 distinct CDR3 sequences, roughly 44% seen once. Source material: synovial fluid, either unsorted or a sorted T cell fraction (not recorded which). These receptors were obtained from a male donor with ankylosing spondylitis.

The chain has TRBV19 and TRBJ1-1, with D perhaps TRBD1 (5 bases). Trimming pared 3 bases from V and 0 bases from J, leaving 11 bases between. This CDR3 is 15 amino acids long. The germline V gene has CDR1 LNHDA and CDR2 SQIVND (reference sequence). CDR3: CASSIYGTVNTEAFF. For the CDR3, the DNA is TGTGCCAGTAGTATTTATGGGACGGTGAACACTGAAGCTTTCTTT.

The CDR3 protein is CASSETETSGGSLSETQYF. In DNA, the CDR3 is TGTGCCAGCAGTGAAACGGAGACTAGCGGGGGCTCATTGTCTGAGACCCAGTACTTC. The chain employs TRBV6-1 and TRBJ2-5, with 12 bases matching TRBD2. This CDR3 has 19 amino acids. Trimming removed 2 bases from V and 5 bases from J; junction bases left unmatched: 15. The germline V gene has CDR1 MNHNS and CDR2 SASEGT.

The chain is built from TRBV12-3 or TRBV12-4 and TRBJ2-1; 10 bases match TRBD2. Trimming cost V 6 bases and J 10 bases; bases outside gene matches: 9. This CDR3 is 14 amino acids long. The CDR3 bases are TGTGCCAGCAGCGCTAGCGGGAGTTGGAAAGAGCAGTTCTTC. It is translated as CASSASGSWKEQFF.

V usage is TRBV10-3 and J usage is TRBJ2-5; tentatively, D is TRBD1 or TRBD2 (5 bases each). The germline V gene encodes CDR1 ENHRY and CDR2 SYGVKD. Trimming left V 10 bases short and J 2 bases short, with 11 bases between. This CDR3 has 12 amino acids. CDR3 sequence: CATLGEQETQYF. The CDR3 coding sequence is TGTGCCACCCTGGGGGAGCAAGAGACCCAGTACTTC.

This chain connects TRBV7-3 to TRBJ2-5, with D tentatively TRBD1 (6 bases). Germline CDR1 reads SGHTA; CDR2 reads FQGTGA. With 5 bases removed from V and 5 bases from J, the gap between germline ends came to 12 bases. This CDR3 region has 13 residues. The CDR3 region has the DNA TGTGCCAGCAGCCCGAGGGGGTACGAGACCCAGTACTTC. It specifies CASSPRGYETQYF.

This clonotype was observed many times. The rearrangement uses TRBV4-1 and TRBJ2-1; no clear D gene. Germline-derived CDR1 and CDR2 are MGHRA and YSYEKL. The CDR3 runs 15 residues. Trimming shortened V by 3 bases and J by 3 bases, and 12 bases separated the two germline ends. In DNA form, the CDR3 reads TGCGCCAGCAGCCAGGGAACGGGTGGCTACAATGAGCAGTTCTTC. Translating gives CASSQGTGGYNEQFF.

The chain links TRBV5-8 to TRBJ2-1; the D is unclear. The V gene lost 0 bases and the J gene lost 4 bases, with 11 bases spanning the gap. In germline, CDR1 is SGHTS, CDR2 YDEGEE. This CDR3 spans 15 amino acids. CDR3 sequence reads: CASSLERQWYNEQFF. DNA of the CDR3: TGTGCCAGCAGCTTGGAACGGCAATGGTACAATGAGCAGTTCTTC.

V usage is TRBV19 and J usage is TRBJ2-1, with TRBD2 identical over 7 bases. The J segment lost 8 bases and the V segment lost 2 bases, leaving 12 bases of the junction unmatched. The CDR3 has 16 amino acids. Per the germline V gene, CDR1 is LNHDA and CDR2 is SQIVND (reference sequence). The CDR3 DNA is TGTGCCAGTAGTATATCCACCCGGGACGGGGGGTATGAGCAGTTCTTC. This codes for CASSISTRDGGYEQFF.

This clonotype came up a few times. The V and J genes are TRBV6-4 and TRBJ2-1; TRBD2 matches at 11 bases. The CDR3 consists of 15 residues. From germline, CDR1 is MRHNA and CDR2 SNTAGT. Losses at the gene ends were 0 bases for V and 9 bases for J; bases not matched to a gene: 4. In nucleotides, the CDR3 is TGTGCCAGCAGTGACTCTAGCGGGGGGGCCGGTGAGCAGTTCTTC. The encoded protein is CASSDSSGGAGEQFF.

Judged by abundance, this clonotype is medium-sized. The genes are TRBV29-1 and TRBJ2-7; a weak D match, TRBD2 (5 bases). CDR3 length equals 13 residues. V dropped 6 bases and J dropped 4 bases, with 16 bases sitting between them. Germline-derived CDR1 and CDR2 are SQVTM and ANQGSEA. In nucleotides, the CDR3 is TGCAGCGTGAGGCCCGGGGAGTCGTACGAGCAGTACTTC. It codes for CSVRPGESYEQYF.

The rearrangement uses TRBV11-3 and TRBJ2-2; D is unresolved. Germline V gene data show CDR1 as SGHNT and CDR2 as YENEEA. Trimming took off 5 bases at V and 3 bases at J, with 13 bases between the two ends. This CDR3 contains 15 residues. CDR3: CASSPWNSDTGELFF. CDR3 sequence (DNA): TGTGCCAGCAGCCCGTGGAACTCGGACACCGGGGAGCTGTTTTTT.

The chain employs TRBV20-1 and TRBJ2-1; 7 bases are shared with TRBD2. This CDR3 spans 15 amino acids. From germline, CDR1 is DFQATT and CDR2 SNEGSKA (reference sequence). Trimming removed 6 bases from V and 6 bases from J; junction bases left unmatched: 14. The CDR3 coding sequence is TGCAGTGCCCTTACGGGGGGAAGGGGTGGCAATGAGCAGTTCTTC. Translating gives CSALTGGRGGNEQFF.

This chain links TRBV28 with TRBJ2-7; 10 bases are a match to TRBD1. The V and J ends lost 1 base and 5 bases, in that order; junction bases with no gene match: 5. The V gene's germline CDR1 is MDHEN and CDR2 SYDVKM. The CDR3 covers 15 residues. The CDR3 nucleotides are TGTGCCAGCAGTTTATATAGGGACAGGGGTAACGAGCAGTACTTC. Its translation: CASSLYRDRGNEQYF. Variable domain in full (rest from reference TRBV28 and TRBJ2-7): DVKVTQSSRYLVKRTGEKVFLECVQDMDHENMFWYRQDPGLGLRLIYFSYDVKMKEKGDIPEGYSVSREKKERFSLILESASTNQTSMYLCASSLYRDRGNEQYFGPGTRLTVT.

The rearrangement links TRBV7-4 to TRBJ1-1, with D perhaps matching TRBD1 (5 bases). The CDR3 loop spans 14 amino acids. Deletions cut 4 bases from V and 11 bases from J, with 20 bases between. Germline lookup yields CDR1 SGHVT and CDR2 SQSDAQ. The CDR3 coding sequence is TGTGCCAGCAGCTACCACGACAGACCCCCTGGGGCTTTCTTT. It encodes CASSYHDRPPGAFF.

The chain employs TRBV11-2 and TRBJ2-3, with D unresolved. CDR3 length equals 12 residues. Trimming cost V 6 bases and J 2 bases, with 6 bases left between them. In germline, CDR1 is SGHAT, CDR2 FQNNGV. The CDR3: CASRGDTDTQYF. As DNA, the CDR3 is TGTGCCAGCAGAGGCGACACAGATACGCAGTATTTT.

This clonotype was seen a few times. In DNA form, the CDR3 reads TGTGCCAGCAGCCGCCCCCAACGAAATCAGCCCCAGCATTTT. Protein product: CASSRPQRNQPQHF. The gene calls are TRBV28 and TRBJ1-5; D call uncertain. The V gene lost 6 bases and the J gene lost 4 bases, with 13 bases spanning the gap. This CDR3 is 14 amino acids long. Looked up from germline, CDR1 is MDHEN and CDR2 is SYDVKM.

In DNA, the CDR3 is TGTGCCAGCAGCTTAGTTGAGCGGGAGGGTTACGAGCAGTACTTC. The encoded protein is CASSLVEREGYEQYF. This chain joins TRBV7-2 and TRBJ2-7, with 10 positions matching TRBD2. This CDR3 is 15 amino acids long. Germline V lookup: CDR1 SGHTA, CDR2 FQGNSA. V was clipped by 1 base and J by 4 bases; unmatched bases: 4.

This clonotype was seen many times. Here the CDR3 reads CASSLPPSGQYF. CDR3 sequence (DNA): TGTGCCAGCAGCCTACCTCCCTCGGGGCAGTACTTC. The genes are TRBV12-3 or TRBV12-4 and TRBJ2-7; D uncertain. The ends were cut back, 6 bases at V and 9 bases at J, with 15 bases in the middle. The CDR3 consists of 12 residues.

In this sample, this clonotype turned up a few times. The CDR3, as DNA: TGTGCCAGCAGCCAATTAGGGCTTTCCTACGAGCAGTACTTC. Translation: CASSQLGLSYEQYF. V gene TRBV3-1 combines with J gene TRBJ2-7; unclear D gene. Germline assignment: CDR1 LGHDT and CDR2 YNNKEL (reference sequence). This CDR3 has 14 residues. V lost 2 bases, J lost 1 base, and 9 bases lay in between.

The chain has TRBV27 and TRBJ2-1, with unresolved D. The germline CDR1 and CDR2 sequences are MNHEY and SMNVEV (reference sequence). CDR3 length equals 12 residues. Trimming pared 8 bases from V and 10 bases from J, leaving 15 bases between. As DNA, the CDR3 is TGTGCCAGCGCCCCCGGAATTAGCGAGCAGTTCTTC. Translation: CASAPGISEQFF.

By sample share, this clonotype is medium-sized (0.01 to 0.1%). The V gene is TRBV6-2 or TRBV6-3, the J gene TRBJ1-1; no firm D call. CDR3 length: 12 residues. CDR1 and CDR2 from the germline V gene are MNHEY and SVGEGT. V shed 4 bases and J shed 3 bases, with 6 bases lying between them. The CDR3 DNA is TGTGCCAGCAGTTTGAAGTACACTGAAGCTTTCTTT. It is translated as CASSLKYTEAFF.

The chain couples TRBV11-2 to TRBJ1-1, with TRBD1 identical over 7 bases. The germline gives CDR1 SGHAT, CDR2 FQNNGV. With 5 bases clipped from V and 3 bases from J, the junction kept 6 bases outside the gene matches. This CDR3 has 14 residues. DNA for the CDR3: TGTGCCAGCAGCGGAGGGGGCGTATACACTGAAGCTTTCTTT. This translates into CASSGGGVYTEAFF.

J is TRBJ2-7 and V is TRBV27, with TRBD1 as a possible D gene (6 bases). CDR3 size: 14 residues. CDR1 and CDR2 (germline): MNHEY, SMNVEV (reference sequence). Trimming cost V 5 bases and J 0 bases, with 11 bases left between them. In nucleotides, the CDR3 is TGTGCCAGCAGTCTGAACAGGGACTCCTACGAGCAGTACTTC. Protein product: CASSLNRDSYEQYF.

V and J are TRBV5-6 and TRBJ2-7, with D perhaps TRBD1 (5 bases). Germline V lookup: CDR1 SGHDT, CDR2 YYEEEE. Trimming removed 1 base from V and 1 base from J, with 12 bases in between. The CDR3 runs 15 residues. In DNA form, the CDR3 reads TGTGCCAGCAGCTTGCCCAGGGAAGAATCCTACGAGCAGTACTTC. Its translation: CASSLPREESYEQYF.

This CDR3 is CASSHARYRPLTGVYNEQFF. The CDR3 DNA reads as TGTGCCAGCAGCCATGCAAGATATAGGCCCTTGACGGGAGTATACAATGAGCAGTTCTTC. The gene calls are TRBV3-1 and TRBJ2-1, with D perhaps matching TRBD2 (6 bases). This CDR3 contains 20 residues. The V end lost 3 bases, the J end lost 4 bases, and 28 bases lay between the germline ends. Germline CDR1 LGHDT, CDR2 YNNKEL (reference sequence).